The 6 T cell receptor beta chains reported below all come from one sample, sequenced in a study of glioma-infiltrating T cells after dendritic cell vaccination. Assay: immunoSEQ multiplex PCR; the TCRdb copy retains only in-frame clones and omits some. The repertoire has about 82,000 clones, over 85% of them found once; the top ten carry 3.2%. The starting material was blood, obtained before dendritic cell vaccination. These receptors all stem from a human donor with glioblastoma.

The chain is built from TRBV7-3 and TRBJ1-3; 11 bases align to TRBD1. This CDR3 contains 20 residues. Looked up from germline, CDR1 is SGHTA and CDR2 is FQGTGA. With V trimmed by 4 bases and J by 3 bases, 17 bases remained unmatched. In nucleotides, the CDR3 is TGTGCCAGCAGCTCGCGGTCCCTTGGACAGGGGGCTTCTCATGGAAACACCATATATTTT. It specifies CASSSRSLGQGASHGNTIYF.

This chain links TRBV30 with TRBJ2-1; unclear D gene. The germline V and J ends were trimmed by 2 bases and 5 bases, with 7 bases remaining between them. The CDR3 covers 12 residues. Germline V gives CDR1 GTSNPN, CDR2 SVGIG (reference sequence). CDR3 nucleotide sequence: TGTGCCTGGAGTCCTCCGGACAATGAGCAGTTCTTC. It specifies CAWSPPDNEQFF.

This chain uses TRBV5-6 with TRBJ2-7; no reliable D call. The V end lost 3 bases, the J end lost 0 bases, and 7 bases lay between the germline ends. CDR3 length: 13 residues. Germline assignment: CDR1 SGHDT and CDR2 YYEEEE. The CDR3 nucleotides read TGTGCCAGCAGCTGGCAGGACTCCTACGAGCAGTACTTC. It yields the protein CASSWQDSYEQYF.

CDR3 DNA: TGTGCCAGCAGCCAGGGGTTCGGCACCGGGGAGCTGTTTTTT. Translated: CASSQGFGTGELFF. The chain carries TRBV11-2 and TRBJ2-2; D possibly corresponds to TRBD1 (6 bases). The V and J ends lost 5 bases and 4 bases respectively, with 11 bases between them. CDR1 is SGHAT and CDR2 is FQNNGV in the germline V gene. The CDR3 has 14 residues.

V gene TRBV28 combines with J gene TRBJ2-7; 9 nucleotides match TRBD2. The germline gives CDR1 MDHEN, CDR2 SYDVKM. The CDR3 extends over 17 amino acids. Trimming at V came to 6 bases and at J to 4 bases, leaving 16 bases not matched to a gene. The chain's CDR3 is CASSDSSGRTLTYEQYF. CDR3 DNA sequence: TGTGCCAGCAGCGACAGTAGCGGGAGAACTTTAACTTACGAGCAGTACTTC.

The CDR3 is CASSLVTGTSHEAFF. In DNA form, the CDR3 reads TGTGCCAGCAGCTTAGTGACAGGAACAAGTCATGAAGCTTTCTTT. V is TRBV7-9 and J is TRBJ1-1, with D perhaps TRBD1 (6 bases). Germline-derived CDR1 and CDR2 are SEHNR and FQNEAQ (reference sequence). Trimming cost V 1 base and J 7 bases, with 16 bases left between them. The CDR3 has 15 amino acids. The variable domain in full, with the rest retrieved from reference TRBV7-9 and TRBJ1-1, is DTGVSQNPRHKITKRGQNVTFRCDPISEHNRLYWYRQTLGQGPEFLTYFQNEAQLEKSRLLSDRFSAERPKGSFSTLEIQRTEQGDSAMYLCASSLVTGTSHEAFFGQGTRLTVV.